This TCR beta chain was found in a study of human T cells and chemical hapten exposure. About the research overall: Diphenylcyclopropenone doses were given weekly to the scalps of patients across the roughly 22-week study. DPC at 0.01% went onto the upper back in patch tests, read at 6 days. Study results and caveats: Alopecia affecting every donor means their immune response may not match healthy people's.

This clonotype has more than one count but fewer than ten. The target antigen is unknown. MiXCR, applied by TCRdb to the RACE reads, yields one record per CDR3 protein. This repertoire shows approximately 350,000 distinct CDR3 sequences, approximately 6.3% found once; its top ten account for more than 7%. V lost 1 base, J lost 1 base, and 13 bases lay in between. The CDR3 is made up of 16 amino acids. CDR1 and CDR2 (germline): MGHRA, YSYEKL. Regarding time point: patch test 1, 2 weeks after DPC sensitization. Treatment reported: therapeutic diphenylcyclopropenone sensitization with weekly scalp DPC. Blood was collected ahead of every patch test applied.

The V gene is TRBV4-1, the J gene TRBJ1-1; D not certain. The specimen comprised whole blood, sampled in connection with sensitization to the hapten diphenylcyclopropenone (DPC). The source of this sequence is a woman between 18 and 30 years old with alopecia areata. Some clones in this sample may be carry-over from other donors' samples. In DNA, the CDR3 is TGCGCCAGCAGCCAAGTCGAATATCAGAGGAACACTGAAGCTTTCTTT. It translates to CASSQVEYQRNTEAFF.